A selection of T cell receptor beta chains follows, all from one sample in a study of cytomegalovirus exposure and HLA in healthy donors. Assay used: immunoSEQ multiplex PCR; TCRdb lists only in-frame clones, some missing. The top ten clones hold less than 1.5% of a sample with 240,000 or so clones, about 86% of them seen once. The material sequenced was PBMCs. These TCRs come from a woman aged 25 to 39 in good health and CMV-seropositive. CDR3s include the opening cysteine and the closing phenylalanine or tryptophan. Fields, in order: V gene, J gene, D gene, CDR3 protein. D genes are given only for firm matches.

v_gene: TRBV25-1
j_gene: TRBJ2-1
d_gene: TRBD2
CDR3aa: CASSGRTSGRHEQFF

v_gene: TRBV19
j_gene: TRBJ2-3
d_gene: TRBD2
CDR3aa: CVQKNSGSTDTQYF

v_gene: TRBV5-4
j_gene: TRBJ2-1
d_gene: .
CDR3aa: CASSFGQGYNEQFF

v_gene: TRBV5-1
j_gene: TRBJ2-7
d_gene: .
CDR3aa: CASSQHAGSTSSYEQYF

v_gene: TRBV6-1
j_gene: TRBJ1-1
d_gene: .
CDR3aa: CASSNHGGNTEAFF

v_gene: TRBV2
j_gene: TRBJ2-1
d_gene: TRBD2
CDR3aa: CASRDAGGAYNEQFF

v_gene: TRBV6-1
j_gene: TRBJ2-7
d_gene: .
CDR3aa: CASSEPRVFGEQYF

v_gene: TRBV9
j_gene: TRBJ1-4
d_gene: TRBD1
CDR3aa: CASSGRDSTNEKLFF

v_gene: TRBV9
j_gene: TRBJ1-4
d_gene: TRBD1
CDR3aa: CASSAQGGSEKLFF

v_gene: TRBV30
j_gene: TRBJ1-3
d_gene: .
CDR3aa: CAWSGLGVRGGSDSGNTIYF

v_gene: TRBV5-1
j_gene: TRBJ1-1
d_gene: .
CDR3aa: CASSLAPSSTEAFF

v_gene: TRBV6-1
j_gene: TRBJ1-1
d_gene: .
CDR3aa: CASRDGQIMNTEAFF

v_gene: TRBV19
j_gene: TRBJ2-1
d_gene: .
CDR3aa: CASSISVYNEQFF

v_gene: TRBV18
j_gene: TRBJ1-5
d_gene: .
CDR3aa: CASSPGDTSNQPQHF

v_gene: TRBV5-1
j_gene: TRBJ2-7
d_gene: TRBD2
CDR3aa: CASSLSSGRPYEQYF

v_gene: TRBV5-1
j_gene: TRBJ2-1
d_gene: TRBD1
CDR3aa: CASKRWGQSENEQFF

v_gene: TRBV7-8
j_gene: TRBJ1-2
d_gene: .
CDR3aa: CASSVGGRNYGYTF

v_gene: TRBV6-4
j_gene: TRBJ2-2
d_gene: .
CDR3aa: CASSEGPGANTGELFF

v_gene: TRBV7-8
j_gene: TRBJ1-1
d_gene: .
CDR3aa: CASSLRGGAEAFF

v_gene: TRBV29-1
j_gene: TRBJ2-3
d_gene: .
CDR3aa: CSVSPPAGPTDTQYF

v_gene: TRBV9
j_gene: TRBJ2-1
d_gene: .
CDR3aa: CASSPSSLPYNEQFF

v_gene: TRBV5-1
j_gene: TRBJ2-5
d_gene: TRBD2
CDR3aa: CASSLGSWTSGHSYQETQYF

v_gene: TRBV5-1
j_gene: TRBJ2-5
d_gene: .
CDR3aa: CASSDSQETQYF

v_gene: TRBV11-2
j_gene: TRBJ2-1
d_gene: .
CDR3aa: CASSEPILNNYEQFF

v_gene: TRBV29-1
j_gene: TRBJ2-1
d_gene: TRBD2
CDR3aa: CSVEGLAGESRSYNEQFF

v_gene: TRBV4-2
j_gene: TRBJ2-1
d_gene: TRBD2
CDR3aa: CASSRKVTSGYNEQFF

v_gene: TRBV9
j_gene: TRBJ2-2
d_gene: .
CDR3aa: CASSVGPGGSTGELFF

v_gene: TRBV10-2
j_gene: TRBJ2-1
d_gene: .
CDR3aa: CASLYSLLSYNEQFF

v_gene: TRBV21-1
j_gene: TRBJ1-2
d_gene: .
CDR3aa: CASSGQPGTPNGYTF

v_gene: TRBV19
j_gene: TRBJ2-6
d_gene: .
CDR3aa: CASSIELIGGLGANVLTF

v_gene: TRBV18
j_gene: TRBJ2-5
d_gene: .
CDR3aa: CASSGDLASRKTQYF

v_gene: TRBV15
j_gene: TRBJ1-5
d_gene: .
CDR3aa: CATSRDQGFSNQPQHF

v_gene: TRBV11-2
j_gene: TRBJ2-7
d_gene: .
CDR3aa: CASSLVIGVYEQYF

v_gene: TRBV4-2
j_gene: TRBJ2-7
d_gene: .
CDR3aa: CASSRETRSNNEQYF

v_gene: TRBV10-3
j_gene: TRBJ2-1
d_gene: TRBD2
CDR3aa: CAISSPGTSGYNEQFF

v_gene: TRBV6-5
j_gene: TRBJ1-1
d_gene: TRBD1
CDR3aa: CASSRRTGNTEAFF

v_gene: TRBV6-1
j_gene: TRBJ2-3
d_gene: .
CDR3aa: CATYLGTQYF

v_gene: TRBV7-2
j_gene: TRBJ2-2
d_gene: TRBD1
CDR3aa: CASSYGTAANTGELFF